This T cell receptor (beta chain) was sequenced in a study of blood T cell repertoires in COVID-19. About the study: Specimens from acute and convalescent COVID-19 originated in the United States, Italy and Spain. PBMCs, B-cell-depleted T cells, or T cells provided the cDNA or gDNA that made up the material.

As originally analysed: Amplification of reference gene primers provided the estimated nucleated cell counts. Using immunoSEQ multiplex PCR, the repertoire was profiled, and TCRdb retains in-frame clones only, with some absent. From that table come the V and J calls and clone size; the DNA was used to work out D and trimming. Found here are roughly 250,000 clones, around 87% of them singletons; the top ten hold roughly 7%. In germline, CDR1 is SNHLY, CDR2 FYNNEI. V was clipped by 8 bases and J by 9 bases, with 17 bases between them. The CDR3 extends over 14 amino acids. The sequence derives from a man aged 60 to 75 who had recovered from COVID-19. The J gene is TRBJ1-6, the V gene TRBV2, with a tentative D call TRBD1 (5 bases). Sequencing was performed on peripheral blood. This CDR3 is CASQPGGYASPLHF. The CDR3 DNA follows: TGTGCCAGCCAGCCTGGGGGGTATGCTTCACCCCTCCACTTT.